This T cell receptor (beta chain) is drawn from a study of T cell responses to AZD1222 COVID-19 vaccine. Profiled with immunoSEQ multiplex PCR; TCRdb holds only in-frame clones, not every one. The sample has fewer than 110,000 clones; 90% to 95% are singletons. Study-level results: After two AZD1222 doses, spike-specific TCR breadth and depth rose versus day 0.

As concerns this clone: As yet, its antigen is unknown.

This sequence originates from an adult who received the AZD1222 COVID-19 vaccine. Source: peripheral blood, taken 28 days after the second AZD1222 dose.

CDR3 residues: CASKKGESLTGSVRNQPQHF. The CDR3 DNA follows: TGTGCCAGCAAAAAGGGCGAATCATTAACAGGGTCGGTACGGAATCAGCCCCAGCATTTT. The rearrangement joins TRBV28 to TRBJ1-5; possibly TRBD1 for D (6 bases). The CDR3 is 20 amino acids. Germline CDR1 reads MDHEN; CDR2 reads SYDVKM. Trimming stripped 7 bases from V and 4 bases from J, with 32 bases between.